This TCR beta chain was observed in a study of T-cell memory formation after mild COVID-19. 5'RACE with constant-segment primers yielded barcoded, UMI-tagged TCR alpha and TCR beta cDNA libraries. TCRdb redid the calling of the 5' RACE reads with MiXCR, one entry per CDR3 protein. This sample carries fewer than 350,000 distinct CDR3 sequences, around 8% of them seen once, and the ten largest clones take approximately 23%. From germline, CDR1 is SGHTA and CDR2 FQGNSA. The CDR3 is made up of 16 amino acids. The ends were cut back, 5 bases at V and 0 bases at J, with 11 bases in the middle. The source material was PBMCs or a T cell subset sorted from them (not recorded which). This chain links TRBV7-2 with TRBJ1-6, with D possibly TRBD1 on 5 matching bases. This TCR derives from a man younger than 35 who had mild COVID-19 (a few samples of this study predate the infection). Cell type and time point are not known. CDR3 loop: CASSTYTGSYNSPLHF. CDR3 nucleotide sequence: TGTGCCAGCAGCACCTATACAGGCTCCTATAATTCACCCCTCCACTTT.